The 25 T cell receptor beta chains given below trace back to one sample, sequenced in a study of OX40 agonist ivuxolimab in advanced cancers. Libraries were prepared by immunoSEQ multiplex PCR; TCRdb keeps only in-frame clonotypes and omits some of them. This table has 55,000 to 75,000 clones, 65% to 90% appearing once. This sample comprised CD4+ or CD8+ T cells sorted from blood, obtained in a trial of the OX40 agonist ivuxolimab. The receptor set was obtained from an adult with an advanced solid tumor such as melanoma, head and neck, liver or kidney cancer.

The DNA for the CDR3 is TGCGCCAGCAGCCCGACGGGACAGGGAAGTGAAAAACTGTTTTTT. Its protein is CASSPTGQGSEKLFF. This chain connects TRBV4-1 to TRBJ1-4, with TRBD1 matching 9 bases. Germline V CDR1 and CDR2: MGHRA, YSYEKL. V dropped 4 bases and J dropped 7; count of bases not matched to a gene: 7. There are 15 residues in the CDR3.

The rearrangement uses TRBV7-2 and TRBJ2-5; D perhaps matches TRBD2 (6 bases). The CDR3 loop spans 16 amino acids. CDR1 is SGHTA and CDR2 is FQGNSA in the germline V gene. V shed 4 bases and J shed 4 bases, with 19 bases lying between them. The CDR3 DNA is TGTGCCAGCAGCTCTGTGTTTTTGAGGGGAGGAGAGACCCAGTACTTC. Protein: CASSSVFLRGGETQYF.

The chain combines TRBV2 with TRBJ1-5; the D gene is possibly TRBD1 (6 bases). With 5 bases removed from V and 0 bases from J, the gap between germline ends came to 8 bases. Germline CDR1 and CDR2: SNHLY and FYNNEI. This CDR3 region has 14 residues. The chain's CDR3 is CASSQGYSNQPQHF. The CDR3 nucleotides read TGTGCCAGCAGTCAGGGGTATAGCAATCAGCCCCAGCATTTT.

This sequence joins TRBV7-8 and TRBJ2-2; D is perhaps TRBD1 (5 bases). The germline V and J ends were trimmed by 6 bases and 2 bases, with 10 bases remaining between them. CDR1 is SGHVS, CDR2 FQNEAQ, per germline. There are 14 residues in the CDR3. The CDR3 DNA sequence: TGTGCCAGCAGAGCCGACAGTAACACCGGGGAGCTGTTTTTT. It codes for CASRADSNTGELFF.

This clone was seen a single time. The chain has TRBV6-1 and TRBJ1-6; D possibly corresponds to TRBD1 (5 bases). Between the trimmed V and J ends, which lost 5 bases and 6 bases, there was a span of 14 bases. The germline V gene has CDR1 MNHNS and CDR2 SASEGT. This CDR3 has 15 amino acids. In nucleotides, the CDR3 is TGTGCCAGCAGTCCTTTGGGGCTGACTAATTCACCCCTCCACTTT. Translating it yields CASSPLGLTNSPLHF.

The CDR3 region is CASSFSGREYF. The CDR3 nucleotides are TGTGCCAGCAGCTTTAGCGGGAGGGAGTACTTC. The gene calls are TRBV5-6 and TRBJ2-5; 11 nucleotides match TRBD2. Trimming cost V 2 bases and J 12 bases; bases outside gene matches: 0. This CDR3 has 11 amino acids. CDR1 and CDR2 from the germline V gene are SGHDT and YYEEEE.

The chain is built from TRBV9 and TRBJ2-3; 14 bases line up with TRBD2. Germline-derived CDR1 and CDR2 are SGDLS and YYNGEE. This CDR3 is 18 amino acids long. The J segment lost 0 bases and the V segment lost 3 bases, leaving 6 bases of the junction unmatched. Written as DNA, the CDR3 is TGTGCCAGCAGCGACGGGACTAGCGGGAGAATGAGCACAGATACGCAGTATTTT. This translates into CASSDGTSGRMSTDTQYF.

The rearrangement joins TRBV28 to TRBJ2-3, with 9 bases aligning to TRBD1. Per germline, CDR1 MDHEN and CDR2 SYDVKM. V gave up 1 base and J gave up 8 bases; unmatched junction bases: 4. The CDR3 is 14 amino acids. CDR3 region: CASSLLTGGGTQYF. CDR3 coding DNA: TGTGCCAGCAGTTTATTAACAGGGGGCGGTACGCAGTATTTT. The full variable domain, its missing parts supplied by reference TRBV28 and TRBJ2-3, is DVKVTQSSRYLVKRTGEKVFLECVQDMDHENMFWYRQDPGLGLRLIYFSYDVKMKEKGDIPEGYSVSREKKERFSLILESASTNQTSMYLCASSLLTGGGTQYFGPGTRLTVL.

The chain recombines TRBV7-2 with TRBJ1-1; tentatively, D is TRBD1 (5 bases). V shed 5 bases and J shed 5 bases, with 15 bases lying between them. CDR3 length: 14 residues. Germline-derived CDR1 and CDR2 are SGHTA and FQGNSA. The CDR3 protein is CASSVVPEGTEAFF. The CDR3 coding sequence is TGTGCCAGCAGCGTGGTACCGGAGGGGACTGAAGCTTTCTTT.

This clone was detected ten times or more. The J gene is TRBJ1-1, the V gene TRBV5-1, with D maybe TRBD1 (5 bases). Germline CDR1 reads SGHRS; CDR2 reads YFSETQ. This CDR3 is 16 amino acids long. The V end lost 4 bases, the J end lost 1 base, and 17 bases lay between the germline ends. The CDR3 spells CASSADLAGRNTEAFF. CDR3 DNA sequence: TGCGCCAGCAGCGCCGACCTAGCAGGGCGGAACACTGAAGCTTTCTTT.

J is TRBJ2-7 and V is TRBV10-3; 7 bases map to TRBD2. J gave up 0 bases and V 10 bases, and 12 bases lay outside the gene matches. CDR3 length: 15 amino acids. CDR1 ENHRY and CDR2 SYGVKD come from the germline V gene. In nucleotides, the CDR3 is TGTGCCACCCGGGGTGGACTAGGGGCCTCCTACGAGCAGTACTTC. Residues: CATRGGLGASYEQYF.

V is TRBV20-1 and J is TRBJ2-7; no definite D call. The V end was cut by 0 bases, the J end by 3 bases, with 3 bases between. Germline CDR1 is DFQATT and CDR2 is SNEGSKA (reference sequence). CDR3 size: 11 residues. The CDR3 nucleotides read TGCAGTGCTAGAGAGGTCTACGAGCAGTACTTC. It translates to CSAREVYEQYF.

This chain links TRBV7-8 with TRBJ2-1; 8 nucleotides align to TRBD2. CDR1 SGHVS and CDR2 FQNEAQ come from the germline V gene. J lost 4 bases, V lost 6 bases, and 11 bases had no gene match. The CDR3 loop spans 16 amino acids. The CDR3 DNA reads as TGTGCCAGCAGGCCCAGTACTAGCGGAGGATACAATGAGCAGTTCTTC. It yields the protein CASRPSTSGGYNEQFF.

The V call is TRBV6-5, the J call TRBJ2-1, with TRBD1 matching 9 bases. The CDR3 is 14 amino acids. V lost 4 bases, J lost 4 bases, and 2 bases stayed unmatched. Germline V gene data show CDR1 as MNHEY and CDR2 as SVGAGI. The CDR3 sequence is CASSSGQGYNEQFF. The CDR3 DNA is TGTGCCAGCAGTTCGGGACAGGGATACAATGAGCAGTTCTTC.

The J gene is TRBJ1-3, the V gene TRBV19, with D unresolved. The CDR3 has 14 residues. Trimming took off 3 bases at V and 2 bases at J, with 8 bases between the two ends. Germline V gives CDR1 LNHDA, CDR2 SQIVND (reference sequence). The CDR3 DNA reads as TGTGCCAGTAGTATCGGGGAAGCTGGAAACACCATATATTTT. It yields the protein CASSIGEAGNTIYF. The whole variable domain, filled in from reference TRBV19 and TRBJ1-3, reads DGGITQSPKYLFRKEGQNVTLSCEQNLNHDAMYWYRQDPGQGLRLIYYSQIVNDFQKGDIAEGYSVSREKKESFPLTVTSAQKNPTAFYLCASSIGEAGNTIYFGEGSWLTVV.

This clone has a handful of counts. The genes are TRBV7-2 and TRBJ1-2; TRBD1 is a possible D gene (6 bases). The CDR3 spans 14 residues. Looked up from germline, CDR1 is SGHTA and CDR2 is FQGNSA. The V and J ends lost 5 bases and 2 bases respectively, with 12 bases between them. CDR3 in amino acids: CASSAWTENYGYTF. CDR3 DNA: TGTGCCAGCAGCGCCTGGACAGAAAACTATGGCTACACCTTC.

This chain connects TRBV18 to TRBJ2-1; 8 bases are a match to TRBD2. V shed 6 bases and J 8 bases; nucleotides not matched to a gene: 6. This CDR3 is built from 13 residues. Germline V gives CDR1 KGHSH, CDR2 LQKENI. The CDR3 region is CASSRAGEDEQFF. For the CDR3, the DNA is TGTGCCAGCTCCCGAGCGGGAGAGGATGAGCAGTTCTTC.

V and J are TRBV7-3 and TRBJ2-5; TRBD2 might be the D (6 bases). Germline V CDR1 and CDR2: SGHTA, FQGTGA. This CDR3 is 13 amino acids long. The ends were cut back, 5 bases at V and 1 base at J, with 8 bases in the middle. Here the CDR3 reads CASSRELQETQYF. The CDR3 DNA sequence: TGTGCCAGCAGCCGGGAGCTCCAAGAGACCCAGTACTTC. Complete variable domain (other parts from reference TRBV7-3 and TRBJ2-5): GAGVSQTPSNKVTEKGKYVELRCDPISGHTALYWYRQSLGQGPEFLIYFQGTGAADDSGLPNDRFFAVRPEGSVSTLKIQRTERGDSAVYLCASSRELQETQYFGPGTRLLVL.

V gene TRBV6-5 combines with J gene TRBJ2-3; TRBD1 agrees at 11 bases. V gave up 4 bases and J gave up 11 bases; unmatched junction bases: 14. There are 16 residues in the CDR3. CDR1 and CDR2 (germline): MNHEY, SVGAGI. The CDR3 is CASSSTGTGGTQGQYF. The CDR3 DNA follows: TGTGCCAGCAGTTCGACCGGGACAGGGGGTACCCAGGGGCAGTATTTT.

The genes are TRBV7-8 and TRBJ1-1; tentatively, D is TRBD1 (5 bases). Germline V gene sequence: CDR1 SGHVS, CDR2 FQNEAQ. Trimming removed 5 bases from V and 6 bases from J, with 22 bases in between. This CDR3 has 16 amino acids. The CDR3: CASSTGLRGSGAEAFF. CDR3 bases: TGTGCCAGCAGCACCGGCTTACGGGGGAGTGGAGCTGAAGCTTTCTTT.

J is TRBJ2-7 and V is TRBV6-1; 7 nucleotides line up with TRBD1. The CDR3 sequence is 15 residues long. Germline CDR1 MNHNS, CDR2 SASEGT. V shed 6 bases, J shed 2 bases, and the junction held 10 bases outside the gene matches. CDR3 nucleotide sequence: TGTGCCAGCAGGCACGACAGGGCCCTAACCTACGAGCAGTACTTC. It translates to CASRHDRALTYEQYF.

The chain joins TRBV28 to TRBJ1-2; tentatively, D is TRBD1 (6 bases). Trimming stripped 3 bases from V and 3 bases from J, with 11 bases between. The CDR3 extends over 14 amino acids. Looked up from germline, CDR1 is MDHEN and CDR2 is SYDVKM. CDR3 loop: CASSLMGGYYGYTF. The CDR3 region has the DNA TGTGCCAGCAGTTTGATGGGGGGCTACTATGGCTACACCTTC.

The V and J genes are TRBV7-2 and TRBJ2-1; 8 bases agree with TRBD1. V shed 5 bases and J 7 bases; nucleotides not matched to a gene: 4. CDR1 and CDR2 from the germline V gene are SGHTA and FQGNSA. CDR3 length: 13 amino acids. This chain's CDR3 is CASSPRTGNEQFF. The CDR3 DNA is TGTGCCAGCAGCCCCCGGACAGGGAATGAGCAGTTCTTC.

A remark on this clone: The junction departs from the called germline gene at one end, perhaps through a read error. The rearrangement uses TRBV7-7 and TRBJ2-5; a weak D match, TRBD1 (6 bases). There are 13 residues in the CDR3. Germline values: CDR1 SSHAT, CDR2 FNYEAQ (reference sequence). CDR3 sequence: CASSRDTEETQYF. The CDR3 DNA reads as TGTGCTAGCAGCCGGGACACCGAAGAGACCCAGTACTTC. The whole variable domain, filled in from reference TRBV7-7 and TRBJ2-5, reads GAGVSQSPRYKVTKRGQDVTLRCDPISSHATLYWYQQALGQGPEFLTYFNYEAQPDKSGLPSDRFSAERPEGSISTLTIQRTEQRDSAMYRCASSRDTEETQYFGPGTRLLVL.

The chain joins TRBV11-3 to TRBJ1-4, with no clear D. The CDR3 sequence is 13 residues long. Germline CDR1 and CDR2: SGHNT and YENEEA. Trimming removed 5 bases at V and 8 bases at J, with 12 bases between. Here the CDR3 DNA reads TGTGCCAGCAGCCGAGGGTTTGGGGAAAAACTGTTTTTT. It codes for CASSRGFGEKLFF.